What follows are 5 T cell receptor beta chains derived from one specimen sequenced in a study of control samples from healthy donors and cancer patients. Here immunoSEQ multiplex PCR was the method, and the copy in TCRdb shows in-frame clones only, minus some. The sample lists roughly 41,000 clones, approximately 94% seen once, with approximately 24% in the top ten. The specimen was blood. All receptors come from a man aged 55 to 70 in good health.

V and J are TRBV4-1 and TRBJ2-7; D possibly uses TRBD1 or TRBD2 (5 bases each). With 1 base removed from V and 4 bases from J, the gap between germline ends came to 20 bases. Germline V gene sequence: CDR1 MGHRA, CDR2 YSYEKL. The CDR3 is 17 amino acids. The CDR3 reads CASSQGVLIPGRYEQYF. As DNA, the CDR3 is TGCGCCAGCAGCCAAGGGGTCCTTATCCCAGGGAGATACGAGCAGTACTTC.

The rearrangement uses TRBV25-1 and TRBJ2-3, with D uncertain. Looked up from germline, CDR1 is MGHDK and CDR2 is SYGVNS. V was trimmed by 7 bases and J by 0 bases, leaving 14 bases between them. CDR3 length: 15 amino acids. The CDR3 region is CASTPTEISTDTQYF. The CDR3 DNA sequence: TGTGCCAGCACCCCGACGGAAATTAGCACAGATACGCAGTATTTT.

V and J are TRBV7-2 and TRBJ2-1, with 11 bases identical to TRBD2. V shed 6 bases and J 3 bases; nucleotides not matched to a gene: 4. The germline gives CDR1 SGHTA, CDR2 FQGNSA. The CDR3 spans 15 residues. CDR3 nucleotides: TGTGCCAGCAGTCCTGGACTAGCGGGCTACAATGAGCAGTTCTTC. Protein sequence: CASSPGLAGYNEQFF. The full variable domain, completed using reference TRBV7-2 and TRBJ2-1, is GAGVSQSPSNKVTEKGKDVELRCDPISGHTALYWYRQSLGQGLEFLIYFQGNSAPDKSGLPSDRFSAERTGGSVSTLTIQRTQQEDSAVYLCASSPGLAGYNEQFFGPGTRLTVL.

The chain uses TRBV7-9 and TRBJ2-5, with D possibly being TRBD1 (5 bases). There are 14 residues in the CDR3. V shed 4 bases and J shed 0 bases, with 9 bases lying between them. The germline V gene encodes CDR1 SEHNR and CDR2 FQNEAQ (reference sequence). This chain's CDR3 is CASSSGQYQETQYF. The CDR3 region has the DNA TGTGCCAGCAGCTCCGGACAATACCAAGAGACCCAGTACTTC. Filled out from reference TRBV7-9 and TRBJ2-5, the complete variable domain reads DTGVSQNPRHKITKRGQNVTFRCDPISEHNRLYWYRQTLGQGPEFLTYFQNEAQLEKSRLLSDRFSAERPKGSFSTLEIQRTEQGDSAMYLCASSSGQYQETQYFGPGTRLLVL.

In its sample, this clone was seen once. V is TRBV9 and J is TRBJ2-3; D uncertain. Between the trimmed V and J ends, which lost 4 bases and 0 bases, there was a span of 9 bases. The CDR3 has 14 amino acids. Germline V CDR1 and CDR2: SGDLS, YYNGEE. The chain's CDR3 is CASSLTKSTDTQYF. CDR3 bases: TGTGCCAGCAGCCTAACTAAGAGCACAGATACGCAGTATTTT.